What follows are 13 T cell receptor beta chains derived from one specimen sequenced in a study of T cells in tuberculosis. Thawed, overnight-rested PBMC were stained with GMM-loaded CD1B tetramer, viability dye and anti-CD3, then sorted. CD1B tetramers were loaded with Rhodococcus equi-derived C32 glucose monomycolate. Assay used: immunoSEQ multiplex PCR; TCRdb lists only in-frame clones, some missing. The sample has 70,000 to 95,000 clones, under 95% seen once. The sequenced sample was CD1b-GMM tetramer-negative cells sorted from PBMCs. The origin of the receptors is an adult woman with latent tuberculosis.

V is TRBV7-9 and J is TRBJ1-1; D ambiguous. The V end was cut by 5 bases, the J end by 0 bases, with 4 bases between. The CDR3 has 12 residues. Germline V gives CDR1 SEHNR, CDR2 FQNEAQ (reference sequence). The CDR3 DNA follows: TGTGCCAGCAGCCCTGTGAACACTGAAGCTTTCTTT. Its protein is CASSPVNTEAFF.

The rearrangement joins TRBV9 to TRBJ1-4; tentative D call: TRBD1 (6 bases). Germline loops: CDR1 SGDLS, CDR2 YYNGEE. Trimming cost V 4 bases and J 8 bases, with 12 bases left between them. The CDR3 runs to 13 residues. The CDR3 sequence: CASSRGIGEKLFF. CDR3 nucleotides: TGTGCCAGCAGCAGGGGGATTGGGGAAAAACTGTTTTTT.

This clone showed up just once. This rearrangement joins TRBV5-5 to TRBJ2-7, with TRBD1 matching 7 bases. The V segment lost 1 base and the J segment 4 bases; nucleotides outside the gene matches: 5. Germline CDR1 is SGHKS and CDR2 is YYEKEE (reference sequence). CDR3 length equals 14 residues. The CDR3: CASSLLAGGYEQYV. The CDR3 nucleotides are TGTGCCAGCAGCTTGTTGGCAGGGGGTTACGAGCAGTACGTC.

CDR3: CSARTGGEGLGAFF. DNA of the CDR3: TGCAGCGCCCGAACAGGGGGCGAGGGTTTGGGGGCTTTCTTT. The chain is built from TRBV29-1 and TRBJ1-1; TRBD1 matches 9 bases. This CDR3 has 14 amino acids. CDR1 SQVTM and CDR2 ANQGSEA come from the germline V gene. V was pared by 7 bases and J by 11 bases, with 17 bases of the junction left unmatched.

This chain links TRBV27 with TRBJ1-5; perhaps TRBD1 as D (5 bases). Trimming removed 2 bases from V and 0 bases from J, with 8 bases in between. This CDR3 is built from 15 residues. Germline V gene data show CDR1 as MNHEY and CDR2 as SMNVEV (reference sequence). The CDR3 DNA reads as TGTGCCAGCAGTTTAGGGGACTCTAGCAATCAGCCCCAGCATTTT. It codes for CASSLGDSSNQPQHF.

The chain has TRBV27 and TRBJ2-1; TRBD2 might be the D (5 bases). V lost 2 bases, J lost 2 bases, and 10 bases lay in between. CDR1 and CDR2 (germline): MNHEY, SMNVEV (reference sequence). This CDR3 is 15 amino acids long. CDR3 sequence: CASSLRGAAYNEQFF. In nucleotides, the CDR3 is TGTGCCAGCAGTTTACGGGGAGCAGCCTACAATGAGCAGTTCTTC.

The chain employs TRBV11-2 and TRBJ1-6; D is possibly TRBD1 (6 bases). V lost 4 bases to trimming and J lost 4 bases, with 14 bases between them. Germline V gene sequence: CDR1 SGHAT, CDR2 FQNNGV. The CDR3 is 16 residues long. CDR3 nucleotide sequence: TGTGCCAGCAGCTCACTGTACCAGGGGTATAATTCACCCCTCCACTTT. Encoded protein: CASSSLYQGYNSPLHF.

The J gene is TRBJ2-7, the V gene TRBV27, with D possibly matching TRBD2 (7 bases). The CDR3 has 16 amino acids. V was pared by 1 base and J by 0 bases, with 13 bases between. Per germline, CDR1 MNHEY and CDR2 SMNVEV (reference sequence). The CDR3 is CASSLYGGPSSYEQYF. The CDR3, as DNA: TGTGCCAGCAGTTTATACGGGGGGCCCAGCTCCTACGAGCAGTACTTC.

This clone was recorded only once. One end of the junction varies from germline; a read error may be responsible. DNA for the CDR3: TGTGCTAGCAGCTTAGCGATACCCGGGACTAGCGGGGGGACAGATACGCAGTATTTT. It codes for CASSLAIPGTSGGTDTQYF. This sequence joins TRBV7-7 and TRBJ2-3; 15 nucleotides line up with TRBD2. The CDR3 is 19 amino acids. Germline V CDR1 and CDR2: SSHAT, FNYEAQ (reference sequence).

CDR3 in amino acids: CASSSSETQYF. In DNA form, the CDR3 reads TGTGCCAGCAGCTCCAGTGAGACCCAGTACTTC. V usage is TRBV11-2 and J usage is TRBJ2-5; D uncertain. The V gene's germline CDR1 is SGHAT and CDR2 FQNNGV. V gave up 4 bases and J gave up 5 bases, with 5 bases separating them. CDR3 length: 11 amino acids.

In its sample, this clone was seen a few times. V and J are TRBV7-9 and TRBJ2-7; 15 nucleotides agree with TRBD2. Germline assignment: CDR1 SEHNR and CDR2 FQNEAQ (reference sequence). The CDR3 runs 17 residues. V gave up 0 bases and J gave up 7 bases; unmatched junction bases: 7. The CDR3 loop is CASSLAGGLAGGREQYF. DNA for the CDR3: TGTGCCAGCAGCTTAGCTGGTGGACTAGCGGGGGGGCGGGAGCAGTACTTC.

This chain links TRBV19 with TRBJ2-7, with 7 bases identical to TRBD1. J gave up 2 bases and V 6 bases, and 4 bases lay outside the gene matches. The CDR3 runs to 13 residues. CDR1 LNHDA and CDR2 SQIVND come from the germline V gene (reference sequence). The CDR3: CASSTTGTYEQYF. The CDR3, as DNA: TGTGCCAGTAGCACGACAGGGACCTACGAGCAGTACTTC.

CDR3 sequence: CASSEVAGGTDTQYF. The DNA for the CDR3 is TGTGCCAGCAGTGAAGTAGCGGGGGGCACAGATACGCAGTATTTT. The genes are TRBV25-1 and TRBJ2-3, with 9 bases identical to TRBD2. This CDR3 region has 15 residues. Germline assignment: CDR1 MGHDK and CDR2 SYGVNS. The V and J ends lost 2 bases and 1 base, in that order; junction bases with no gene match: 1.